Listed here is a single T cell receptor beta chain. TCR sequencing used cDNA made by reverse transcription of extracted RNA. Method: immunoSEQ multiplex PCR; TCRdb's copy keeps in-frame clones and lacks some. The repertoire holds 180,000 or so clones, with roughly 60% as singletons. Sample treatment: oral pan-JAK inhibitor, 5-10 mg twice daily. The data originate from a study of CD8+ T cells in alopecia areata. The overall study: Tofacitinib therapy lasting 6 to 18 months was followed by 6 months off drug. By percentage of affected scalp area, the severity of treated patients was scored.

Trimming cost V 5 bases and J 1 base, with 8 bases left between them. This CDR3 has 12 residues. CDR1 and CDR2 from the germline V gene are SQVTM and ANQGSEA. The sequencing here drew on CD4+ T cells sorted from blood, taken at week 24, from a patient treated with tofacitinib. This chain uses TRBV29-1 with TRBJ1-2, with no clear D. This receptor was taken from a human donor with alopecia areata. CDR3 protein: CSVFGGNYGYTF. In DNA form, the CDR3 reads TGCAGCGTTTTCGGCGGTAACTATGGCTACACCTTC.